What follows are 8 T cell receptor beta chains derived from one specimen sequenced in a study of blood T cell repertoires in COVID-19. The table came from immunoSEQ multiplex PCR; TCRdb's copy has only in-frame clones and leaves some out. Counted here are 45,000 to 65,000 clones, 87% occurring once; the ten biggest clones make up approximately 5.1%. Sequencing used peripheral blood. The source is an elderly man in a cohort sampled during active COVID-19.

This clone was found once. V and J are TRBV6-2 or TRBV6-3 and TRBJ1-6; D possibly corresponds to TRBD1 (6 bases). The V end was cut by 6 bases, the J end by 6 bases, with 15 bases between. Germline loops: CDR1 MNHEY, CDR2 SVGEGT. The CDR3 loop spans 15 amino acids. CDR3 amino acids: CASSTDRTVNSPLHF. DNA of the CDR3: TGTGCCAGCAGCACAGACAGGACCGTTAATTCACCCCTCCACTTT.

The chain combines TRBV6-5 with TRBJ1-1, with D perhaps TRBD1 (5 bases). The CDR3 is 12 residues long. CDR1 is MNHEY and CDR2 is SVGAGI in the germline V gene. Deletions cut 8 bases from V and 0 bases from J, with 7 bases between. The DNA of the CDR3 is TGTGCCAGCGGACACCTGAACACTGAAGCTTTCTTT. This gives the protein CASGHLNTEAFF.

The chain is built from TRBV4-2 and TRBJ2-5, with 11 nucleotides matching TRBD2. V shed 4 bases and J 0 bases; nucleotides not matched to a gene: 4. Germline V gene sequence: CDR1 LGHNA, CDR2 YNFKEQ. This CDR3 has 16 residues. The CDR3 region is CASSPTSGDYQETQYF. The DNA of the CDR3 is TGTGCCAGCAGCCCGACTAGCGGGGACTACCAAGAGACCCAGTACTTC.

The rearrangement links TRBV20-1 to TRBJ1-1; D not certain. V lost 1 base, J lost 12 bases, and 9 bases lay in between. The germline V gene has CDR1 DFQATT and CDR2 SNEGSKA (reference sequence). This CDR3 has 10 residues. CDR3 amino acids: CSARGTGTFF. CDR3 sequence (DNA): TGCAGTGCTAGAGGTACCGGGACTTTCTTT.

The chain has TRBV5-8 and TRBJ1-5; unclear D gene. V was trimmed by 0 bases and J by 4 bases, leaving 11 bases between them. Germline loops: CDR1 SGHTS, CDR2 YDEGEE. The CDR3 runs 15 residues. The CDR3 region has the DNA TGTGCCAGCAGCTTGGGGGAAAGCGGGAATCAGCCCCAGCATTTT. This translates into CASSLGESGNQPQHF.

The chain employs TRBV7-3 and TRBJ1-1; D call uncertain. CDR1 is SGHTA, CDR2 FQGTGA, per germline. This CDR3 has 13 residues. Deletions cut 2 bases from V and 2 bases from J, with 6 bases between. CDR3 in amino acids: CASSLDTNTEAFF. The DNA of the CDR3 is TGTGCCAGCAGCTTAGATACTAACACTGAAGCTTTCTTT.

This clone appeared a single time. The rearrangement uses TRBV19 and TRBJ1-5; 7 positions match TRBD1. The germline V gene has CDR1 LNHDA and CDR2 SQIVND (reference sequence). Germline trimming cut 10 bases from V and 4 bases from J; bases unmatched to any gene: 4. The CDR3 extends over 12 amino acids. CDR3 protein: CATTGRNQPQHF. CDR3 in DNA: TGTGCCACGACAGGGCGAAATCAGCCCCAGCATTTT.

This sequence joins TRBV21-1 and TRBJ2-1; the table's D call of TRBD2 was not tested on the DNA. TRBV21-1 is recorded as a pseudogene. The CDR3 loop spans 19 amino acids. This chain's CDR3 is CASSKAQRGGLMSYNEQFF. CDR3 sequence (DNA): TGTGCCAGCAGCAAAGCCCAGCGGGGGGGCCTTATGTCCTACAATGAGCAGTTCTTC.